One sample yielded the 17 T cell receptor beta chains listed below, sequenced in a study of T and B cells in COVID-19 patients. BIOMED2 TRB-A/B primer pools were used in multiplex TRB PCR. TCRdb reprocessed the multiplex PCR reads with MiXCR, giving one entry per CDR3 protein. Here the sample spans 20,000 or so distinct CDR3 sequences, about 30% being singletons. From blood, about 240-550 ng of genomic DNA served as TRB template. The sample consisted of blood. Receptor source: a human donor who had recovered from COVID-19.

The chain joins TRBV5-1 to TRBJ2-5, with D possibly being TRBD1 (5 bases). The V gene's germline CDR1 is SGHRS and CDR2 YFSETQ. This CDR3 contains 14 residues. Trimming removed 3 bases from V and 3 bases from J, with 12 bases in between. The CDR3 here is CASSSQGFKETQYF. CDR3 sequence (DNA): TGCGCCAGCAGCTCCCAGGGTTTTAAAGAGACCCAGTACTTC.

This chain links TRBV7-2 with TRBJ2-1, with 11 nucleotides matching TRBD2. The CDR3 runs to 18 residues. Germline trimming cut 1 base from V and 5 bases from J; bases unmatched to any gene: 10. From germline, CDR1 is SGHTA and CDR2 FQGNSA. CDR3 protein: CASSLVWRGTSGNNEQFF. CDR3 coding DNA: TGTGCCAGCAGCTTAGTTTGGAGGGGGACTAGCGGAAACAATGAGCAGTTCTTC.

The chain recombines TRBV27 with TRBJ2-7; TRBD2 aligns across 7 bases. With V trimmed by 6 bases and J by 2 bases, 7 bases remained unmatched. Germline values: CDR1 MNHEY, CDR2 SMNVEV (reference sequence). The CDR3 totals 14 residues. The DNA for the CDR3 is TGTGCCAGCAGCTGGGAGGGGCCCACCTACGAGCAGTACTTC. Amino acids: CASSWEGPTYEQYF.

This clonotype has only a few counts. This chain joins TRBV12-3 or TRBV12-4 and TRBJ2-1; 7 nucleotides match TRBD2. J gave up 8 bases and V 2 bases, and 6 bases lay outside the gene matches. This CDR3 comprises 14 residues. In DNA form, the CDR3 reads TGTGCCAGCAGTTTAAGGGGCGCGGGAGATGAGCAGTTCTTC. It is translated as CASSLRGAGDEQFF.

This clonotype has more than one count but fewer than ten. The chain employs TRBV5-6 and TRBJ1-6; D perhaps matches TRBD1 (5 bases). CDR1 SGHDT and CDR2 YYEEEE come from the germline V gene. V was shortened by 4 bases and J by 6 bases, with 14 bases between the two germline ends. CDR3 length: 15 amino acids. CDR3 in amino acids: CASSRVGLSNSPLHF. CDR3 nucleotide sequence: TGTGCCAGCAGCCGGGTGGGGCTCAGTAATTCACCCCTCCACTTT.

The CDR3 nucleotides are TGTGCCAGCAGCCCCGACGGGAGCTATGGCTACACCTTC. Protein sequence: CASSPDGSYGYTF. The chain uses TRBV11-3 and TRBJ1-2; D unclear. Germline V CDR1 and CDR2: SGHNT, YENEEA. The length of the CDR3 is 13 residues. The ends were cut back, 5 bases at V and 4 bases at J, with 11 bases in the middle. Full variable domain (rest looked up from reference TRBV11-3 and TRBJ1-2): EAGVVQSPRYKIIEKKQPVAFWCNPISGHNTLYWYLQNLGQGPELLIRYENEEAVDDSQLPKDRFSAERLKGVDSTLKIQPAELGDSAVYLCASSPDGSYGYTFGSGTRLTVV.

This clonotype was detected many times. The rearrangement joins TRBV12-3 or TRBV12-4 to TRBJ2-3; no reliable D call. The length of the CDR3 is 12 residues. Trimming removed 8 bases from V and 4 bases from J, with 10 bases in between. The CDR3: CASRVGPDTQYF. The CDR3 coding sequence is TGTGCCAGCCGAGTAGGCCCAGATACGCAGTATTTT.

The chain carries TRBV18 and TRBJ1-3; 7 nucleotides match TRBD1. J was trimmed by 4 bases and V by 3 bases; bases with no gene match: 12. This CDR3 has 17 amino acids. From germline, CDR1 is KGHSH and CDR2 LQKENI. The CDR3 is CASSPWTTGEAGNTIYF. The CDR3 DNA reads as TGTGCCAGCTCACCGTGGACCACAGGGGAGGCAGGAAACACCATATATTTT.

This clonotype was seen a handful of times. The chain recombines TRBV6-5 with TRBJ1-5; perhaps TRBD1 as D (6 bases). In germline, CDR1 is MNHEY, CDR2 SVGAGI. The germline V and J ends were trimmed by 6 bases and 5 bases, with 14 bases remaining between them. This CDR3 is built from 14 residues. CDR3 bases: TGTGCCAGCAGCTTCCGGGACACCTATCAGCCCCAGCATTTT. Its protein is CASSFRDTYQPQHF.

This clonotype was seen more than once but under ten times. One junction end disagrees with the germline gene, perhaps due to a read error. The rearrangement joins TRBV10-3 to TRBJ1-4, with 10 nucleotides matching TRBD1. Looked up from germline, CDR1 is ENHRY and CDR2 is SYGVKD. This CDR3 is built from 17 residues. The CDR3 DNA sequence: TGTGCCAGCAGTTACGGACAGGGGGTTGAAACTAATGAAAAACTGTTTTTT. Translated, it gives CASSYGQGVETNEKLFF.

This clonotype has just a few counts. The chain joins TRBV7-9 to TRBJ1-5; 8 nucleotides line up with TRBD1. There are 18 residues in the CDR3. CDR1 and CDR2 (germline): SEHNR, FQNEAQ (reference sequence). V shed 5 bases, J shed 6 bases, and the junction held 18 bases outside the gene matches. In nucleotides, the CDR3 is TGTGCCAGCAGCCAAGGGACAGGCCCTTTTGGAAACAGTCAGCCCCAGCATTTT. Translated, it gives CASSQGTGPFGNSQPQHF.

Concerning this clonotype: This is likely a read error, given that the CDR3 carries no conserved phenylalanine or tryptophan at its end. V is TRBV12-3 or TRBV12-4 and J is TRBJ1-5, with 9 bases fitting TRBD1. CDR3 size: 13 residues. Trimming removed 5 bases from V and 5 bases from J; junction bases left unmatched: 1. Here the CDR3 DNA reads TGTGCCAGCAGTCGACAGGGGGATCAGCCCCAGCATTCT. Its translation is CASSRQGDQPQHS.

This clonotype is medium-sized within its sample. CDR3 in amino acids: CATSRDRDQEHTGELFF. DNA for the CDR3: TGTGCCACCAGCAGAGATCGGGATCAGGAGCACACCGGGGAGCTGTTTTTT. The chain couples TRBV15 to TRBJ2-2; a possible D gene is TRBD2 (5 bases). The CDR3 sequence is 17 residues long. Deletions cut 0 bases from V and 3 bases from J, with 14 bases between. Germline CDR1 LNHNV, CDR2 YYDKDF (reference sequence).

The V and J genes are TRBV6-1 and TRBJ1-3, with D hard to call. Germline CDR1 reads MNHNS; CDR2 reads SASEGT. V gave up 7 bases and J gave up 0 bases, with 10 bases separating them. The CDR3 is 14 amino acids. The CDR3 here is CASIKASSGNTIYF. The CDR3 nucleotides are TGTGCCAGCATAAAGGCCAGCTCTGGAAACACCATATATTTT.

The chain links TRBV7-9 to TRBJ1-5, with TRBD1 identical over 7 bases. CDR3 length: 16 amino acids. The J segment lost 5 bases and the V segment lost 7 bases, leaving 14 bases of the junction unmatched. Germline loops: CDR1 SEHNR, CDR2 FQNEAQ (reference sequence). CDR3 sequence (DNA): TGTGCCAGCAACCTCTCGGACAGGACAAATTATCAGCCCCAGCATTTT. Translation gives CASNLSDRTNYQPQHF.

The CDR3 region is CASSLRLAGGPYEQYF. The CDR3 region has the DNA TGTGCCAGCAGCTTAAGACTAGCGGGGGGACCCTACGAGCAGTACTTC. The genes are TRBV11-3 and TRBJ2-7, with 13 bases identical to TRBD2. Germline lookup yields CDR1 SGHNT and CDR2 YENEEA. The CDR3 is 16 amino acids. The V gene end was trimmed by 2 bases and the J gene end by 2 bases; junction bases not matched to a gene: 3.

This clonotype was picked up a small number of times. The chain has TRBV6-6 and TRBJ1-4; 10 bases map to TRBD1. CDR3 length equals 15 residues. Germline CDR1 and CDR2: MNHNY and SVGAGI (reference sequence). Trimming took 5 bases from V and 3 from J; bases not matched to a gene: 3. Written as DNA, the CDR3 is TGTGCCAGCAGTAGCGACAGGGGGCCTAATGAAAAACTGTTTTTT. Its protein is CASSSDRGPNEKLFF.